This passage covers 29 T cell receptor beta chains from one sample sequenced in a study of identical twins. TCRdb recomputed calls from the 5' RACE reads with MiXCR, one row per CDR3 protein. The sample has 250,000 or so distinct CDR3 sequences; about 13% are singletons. This sample was shared with a second study, whose subject was yellow fever vaccine responses in identical twins.

Source material: memory (CD45RO+) T cells sorted from blood. Source of these receptors: a woman younger than 35 in good health.

The chain uses TRBV9 and TRBJ2-1; 8 nucleotides match TRBD1. The CDR3 spans 15 residues. Germline V CDR1 and CDR2: SGDLS, YYNGEE. Unmatched junction bases numbered 5, after V lost 0 bases and J lost 6 bases. The DNA for the CDR3 is TGTGCCAGCAGCGTAGCCGACAGGGGTTCCAATGAGCAGTTCTTC. Residues: CASSVADRGSNEQFF.

This chain connects TRBV4-1 to TRBJ2-1; 9 bases agree with TRBD1. Germline V CDR1 and CDR2: MGHRA, YSYEKL. CDR3 length equals 15 residues. The V segment lost 1 base and the J segment 14 bases; nucleotides outside the gene matches: 12. In nucleotides, the CDR3 is TGCGCCAGCAGCCAAGGGGATTCGAGGGACAGGGTGAAGTTCTTC. This translates into CASSQGDSRDRVKFF.

The chain joins TRBV2 to TRBJ1-5; weak D call: TRBD1 (5 bases). The V and J ends lost 10 bases and 3 bases respectively, with 10 bases between them. CDR3 length equals 12 residues. Germline CDR1 SNHLY, CDR2 FYNNEI. Here the CDR3 reads CATQGLNQPQHF. The DNA for the CDR3 is TGTGCCACTCAGGGCCTCAATCAGCCCCAGCATTTT.

There are a few counts of this clonotype. This rearrangement joins TRBV7-2 to TRBJ2-5; 7 bases match TRBD2. The J segment lost 5 bases and the V segment lost 7 bases, leaving 10 bases of the junction unmatched. The CDR3 runs to 14 residues. Germline V gene lookup returns CDR1 SGHTA and CDR2 FQGNSA. CDR3: CASIPTGGKETQYF. CDR3 sequence (DNA): TGTGCCAGCATTCCCACCGGGGGGAAGGAGACCCAGTACTTC.

This clonotype was seen only a few times. J is TRBJ2-2 and V is TRBV6-5; D possibly matches TRBD1 or TRBD2 (6 bases each). The CDR3 spans 16 residues. V lost 0 bases to trimming and J lost 5 bases, with 13 bases between them. Germline CDR1 and CDR2: MNHEY and SVGAGI. The DNA of the CDR3 is TGTGCCAGCAGTTACTCGAGGGGGGACGAAACCGGGGAGCTGTTTTTT. This encodes CASSYSRGDETGELFF.

V is TRBV6-4 and J is TRBJ2-1; tentative D call: TRBD1 (6 bases). Germline-derived CDR1 and CDR2 are MRHNA and SNTAGT. There are 13 residues in the CDR3. Trimming took off 6 bases at V and 10 bases at J, with 16 bases between the two ends. Here the CDR3 reads CASSEGPQGEQFF. DNA of the CDR3: TGTGCCAGCAGCGAAGGTCCCCAGGGGGAGCAGTTCTTC.

CDR3 region: CASSERTGGNTEAFF. Written as DNA, the CDR3 is TGTGCCAGCAGTGAGAGGACAGGGGGCAACACTGAAGCTTTCTTT. The chain links TRBV2 to TRBJ1-1, with TRBD1 matching over 11 bases. With 3 bases clipped from V and 2 bases from J, the junction kept 2 bases outside the gene matches. Germline V gene data show CDR1 as SNHLY and CDR2 as FYNNEI. This CDR3 comprises 15 residues.

This clonotype was observed a handful of times. This sequence joins TRBV28 and TRBJ1-2; no clear D. The CDR3 totals 14 residues. CDR1 and CDR2 (germline): MDHEN, SYDVKM. Trimming took off 5 bases at V and 6 bases at J, with 16 bases between the two ends. CDR3 sequence reads: CASSIGQAMDGYTF. In nucleotides, the CDR3 is TGTGCCAGCAGTATTGGTCAGGCCATGGATGGCTACACCTTC.

The rearrangement joins TRBV3-1 to TRBJ2-5, with TRBD2 identical over 10 bases. V was pared by 0 bases and J by 5 bases, with 9 bases of the junction left unmatched. The germline gives CDR1 LGHDT, CDR2 YNNKEL (reference sequence). The CDR3 is made up of 17 amino acids. The CDR3 DNA is TGTGCCAGCAGCCAAGATGGACAGCGGGGGGGCCGGGAGACCCAGTACTTC. It specifies CASSQDGQRGGRETQYF.

This clonotype has just a few counts. This chain uses TRBV2 with TRBJ2-4; 11 bases agree with TRBD2. CDR3 length: 13 residues. J was trimmed by 7 bases and V by 6 bases; bases with no gene match: 2. The germline gives CDR1 SNHLY, CDR2 FYNNEI. CDR3 DNA sequence: TGTGCCAGCAGGACTAGCGGGAACAACATTCAGTACTTC. This gives the protein CASRTSGNNIQYF.

This clonotype was recorded a few times. The genes are TRBV20-1 and TRBJ2-1; no reliable D call. The CDR3 consists of 15 residues. The germline V and J ends were trimmed by 3 bases and 0 bases, with 12 bases remaining between them. CDR1 DFQATT and CDR2 SNEGSKA come from the germline V gene (reference sequence). DNA for the CDR3: TGCAGTGCTAGTGGGCTAATTAGCTCCTACAATGAGCAGTTCTTC. This codes for CSASGLISSYNEQFF.

This rearrangement joins TRBV3-1 to TRBJ1-3, with unresolved D. The germline gives CDR1 LGHDT, CDR2 YNNKEL (reference sequence). The V end lost 4 bases, the J end lost 7 bases, and 8 bases lay between the germline ends. The CDR3 has 12 amino acids. CDR3 sequence reads: CASSPTGNTIYF. The DNA for the CDR3 is TGTGCCAGCAGCCCCACCGGGAACACCATATATTTT.

This chain links TRBV14 with TRBJ2-7; tentative D call: TRBD2 (6 bases). Germline V gives CDR1 SGHDN, CDR2 FVKESK. The CDR3 extends over 14 amino acids. V lost 1 base and J lost 4, with 11 bases in between. The CDR3 loop reads CASSQGGVIYEQYF. CDR3 DNA: TGTGCCAGCAGCCAAGGGGGGGTCATATACGAGCAGTACTTC.

At least ten counts were recorded for this clonotype. The V gene is TRBV7-2, the J gene TRBJ1-6, with 7 bases fitting TRBD1. The V segment lost 7 bases and the J segment 8 bases; nucleotides outside the gene matches: 2. The CDR3 is 12 residues long. The germline gives CDR1 SGHTA, CDR2 FQGNSA. Here the CDR3 reads CASTTGDSPLHF. CDR3 nucleotide sequence: TGTGCCAGCACCACAGGGGATTCACCCCTCCACTTT.

This clonotype was seen a handful of times. This rearrangement joins TRBV20-1 to TRBJ1-1, with D perhaps matching TRBD1 (5 bases). CDR1 is DFQATT, CDR2 SNEGSKA, per germline (reference sequence). Between the trimmed V and J ends, which lost 4 bases and 0 bases, there was a span of 9 bases. The CDR3 contains 13 residues. CDR3 coding DNA: TGCAGTGCTAAAGGGGACTTGAACACTGAAGCTTTCTTT. It translates to CSAKGDLNTEAFF.

The table lists this clonotype with a few counts. V gene TRBV27 combines with J gene TRBJ2-7; possibly TRBD2 for D (6 bases). Germline V CDR1 and CDR2: MNHEY, SMNVEV (reference sequence). This CDR3 has 15 amino acids. V was pared by 5 bases and J by 2 bases, with 16 bases between. CDR3 bases: TGTGCCAGCAGTGCCTTGACTAGATTCCCCTACGAGCAGTACTTC. Its protein is CASSALTRFPYEQYF.

This clonotype has a handful of counts. The rearrangement uses TRBV7-2 and TRBJ2-1; TRBD2 agrees at 14 bases. The germline V gene encodes CDR1 SGHTA and CDR2 FQGNSA. CDR3 length: 15 residues. Trimming cost V 8 bases and J 9 bases; bases outside gene matches: 9. CDR3 DNA: TGTGCCAGCGGGTCGGGACTAGCGGGAGTGCGTGAGCAGTTCTTC. Translation: CASGSGLAGVREQFF.

This clonotype was detected a few times. The genes are TRBV6-1 and TRBJ1-3; 11 bases map to TRBD1. CDR1 and CDR2 (germline): MNHNS, SASEGT. The CDR3 is 15 amino acids. Germline trimming cut 4 bases from V and 3 bases from J; bases unmatched to any gene: 2. The CDR3 loop reads CASSVGTGGGNTIYF. Written as DNA, the CDR3 is TGTGCCAGCAGTGTTGGGACAGGGGGTGGAAACACCATATATTTT.

This clonotype showed up many times. The V and J genes are TRBV5-6 and TRBJ2-3; TRBD1 is a possible D gene (5 bases). Germline V gives CDR1 SGHDT, CDR2 YYEEEE. V was trimmed by 3 bases and J by 3 bases, leaving 8 bases between them. There are 13 residues in the CDR3. This CDR3 is CASSYRQTDTQYF. The CDR3 DNA reads TGTGCCAGCAGCTACCGACAGACAGATACGCAGTATTTT.

Ten or more counts support this clonotype. The chain combines TRBV20-1 with TRBJ2-7, with D possibly called TRBD1 or TRBD2 (5 bases each). CDR3 size: 13 residues. Germline lookup yields CDR1 DFQATT and CDR2 SNEGSKA (reference sequence). V was cut by 4 bases and J by 3 bases, with 13 bases left in between. CDR3 nucleotide sequence: TGCAGTGCTAAGGGACGGTCAAACTACGAGCAGTACTTC. It encodes CSAKGRSNYEQYF.

The CDR3 DNA reads TGTGCCAGCAGTTACTCGTCCAGGGACAATGAGCAGTTCTTC. As protein: CASSYSSRDNEQFF. The V gene is TRBV6-5, the J gene TRBJ2-1, with D perhaps matching TRBD1 (5 bases). The CDR3 contains 14 residues. V was cut by 0 bases and J by 5 bases, with 8 bases left in between. From germline, CDR1 is MNHEY and CDR2 SVGAGI.

There are many counts of this clonotype. The chain joins TRBV6-1 to TRBJ1-4; maybe TRBD1 (6 bases). Germline CDR1 MNHNS, CDR2 SASEGT. V was trimmed by 6 bases and J by 8 bases, leaving 16 bases between them. The CDR3 length is 14 residues. The CDR3 loop reads CASRHREGSEKLFF. For the CDR3, the DNA is TGTGCCAGCAGGCACAGGGAGGGAAGCGAAAAACTGTTTTTT.

In its sample, this clonotype was seen many times. The chain joins TRBV6-4 to TRBJ2-1; the D gene is possibly TRBD2 (5 bases). The CDR3 loop spans 15 amino acids. V gave up 3 bases and J gave up 5 bases, with 14 bases separating them. CDR1 is MRHNA, CDR2 SNTAGT, per germline. DNA for the CDR3: TGTGCCAGCAGTGAAGTAGCGCAAGGGAACAATGAGCAGTTCTTC. This gives the protein CASSEVAQGNNEQFF.

The chain has TRBV10-3 and TRBJ1-2; D is unclear. The CDR3 length is 13 residues. Trimming took 8 bases from V and 4 from J, leaving 14 bases between them. The germline V gene encodes CDR1 ENHRY and CDR2 SYGVKD. The CDR3 DNA is TGTGCCATCTTCGCAGGAAGCGTCTATGGCTACACCTTC. Translating gives CAIFAGSVYGYTF.

The chain is built from TRBV5-1 and TRBJ2-3; 9 bases agree with TRBD2. The germline V gene has CDR1 SGHRS and CDR2 YFSETQ. There are 16 residues in the CDR3. The V gene end was trimmed by 2 bases and the J gene end by 1 base; junction bases not matched to a gene: 5. Here the CDR3 reads CASSFLAGRGTDTQYF. CDR3 nucleotides: TGCGCCAGCAGCTTCCTAGCGGGAAGGGGCACAGATACGCAGTATTTT.

The rearrangement joins TRBV29-1 to TRBJ2-7, with 7 bases identical to TRBD1. CDR3 length equals 13 residues. V was clipped by 3 bases and J by 5 bases; unmatched bases: 7. Germline V CDR1 and CDR2: SQVTM, ANQGSEA. CDR3 bases: TGCAGCGTTGAGCCCAGGGGGAAGGACGAGCAGTACTTC. This gives the protein CSVEPRGKDEQYF.

In this sample, this clonotype turned up a few times. The V and J genes are TRBV4-1 and TRBJ2-3, with TRBD2 as a possible D gene (6 bases). From germline, CDR1 is MGHRA and CDR2 YSYEKL. This CDR3 has 16 residues. V was clipped by 0 bases and J by 6 bases, with 16 bases between them. This CDR3 reads CASSQDYGGRGDTQYF. The CDR3 DNA reads as TGCGCCAGCAGCCAAGATTACGGGGGTCGGGGGGATACGCAGTATTTT.

The chain carries TRBV19 and TRBJ1-5, with D possibly being TRBD1 (5 bases). V was pared by 7 bases and J by 3 bases, with 13 bases between. This CDR3 has 14 amino acids. Germline lookup yields CDR1 LNHDA and CDR2 SQIVND (reference sequence). For the CDR3, the DNA is TGTGCCAGTACCACAGGACATATCAATCAGCCCCAGCATTTT. This translates into CASTTGHINQPQHF.

This chain joins TRBV28 and TRBJ2-3, with unresolved D. The CDR3 runs 14 residues. Germline CDR1 reads MDHEN; CDR2 reads SYDVKM. The V end was cut by 2 bases, the J end by 2 bases, with 8 bases between. CDR3 protein: CASSLRVFTDTQYF. The CDR3 DNA follows: TGTGCCAGCAGTTTAAGGGTATTCACAGATACGCAGTATTTT.